The 23 T cell receptor beta chains listed next were all sequenced from one sample in a study of Ad26.COV2.S vaccination and SARS-CoV-2 variants. Generated by immunoSEQ multiplex PCR, the TCRdb table keeps only in-frame clones and is missing some. Of just over 350,000 clones in the sample, about 91% are singletons; the top ten hold 3.5% to 4.5%. The specimen was peripheral blood, collected after recovery from COVID-19. The receptor source for this set is a human donor who had recovered from COVID-19.

The chain carries TRBV15 and TRBJ1-2; D unclear. This CDR3 is built from 13 residues. Trimming removed 0 bases at V and 5 bases at J, with 7 bases between. Germline V lookup: CDR1 LNHNV, CDR2 YYDKDF (reference sequence). CDR3: CATSREAPYGYTF. CDR3 DNA: TGTGCCACCAGCAGAGAAGCCCCATATGGCTACACCTTC.

The chain links TRBV2 to TRBJ1-1; D ambiguous. V was trimmed by 4 bases and J by 9 bases, leaving 15 bases between them. The CDR3 sequence is 13 residues long. The germline gives CDR1 SNHLY, CDR2 FYNNEI. CDR3 amino acids: CASSANPAAQAFF. CDR3 in DNA: TGTGCCAGCAGTGCCAACCCGGCGGCACAAGCTTTCTTT. Together with reference TRBV2 and TRBJ1-1, the CDR3 gives the full variable domain: EPEVTQTPSHQVTQMGQEVILRCVPISNHLYFYWYRQILGQKVEFLVSFYNNEISEKSEIFDDQFSVERPDGSNFTLKIRSTKLEDSAMYFCASSANPAAQAFFGQGTRLTVV.

In this sample, this clone turned up once. The chain carries TRBV12-5 and TRBJ2-1; 13 bases map to TRBD2. The CDR3 length is 18 residues. CDR1 is LGHNT and CDR2 is FRNRAP in the germline V gene. J gave up 0 bases and V 2 bases, and 4 bases lay outside the gene matches. In DNA, the CDR3 is TGTGCTAGTGGTTTGAGACTAGCGGGGGGTCCCTCCTACAATGAGCAGTTCTTC. The encoded protein is CASGLRLAGGPSYNEQFF. The whole variable domain, remainder taken from reference TRBV12-5 and TRBJ2-1, is DARVTQTPRHKVTEMGQEVTMRCQPILGHNTVFWYRQTMMQGLELLAYFRNRAPLDDSGMPKDRFSAEMPDATLATLKIQPSEPRDSAVYFCASGLRLAGGPSYNEQFFGPGTRLTVL.

V is TRBV9 and J is TRBJ1-6; D unclear. The CDR3 covers 14 residues. With 0 bases removed from V and 5 bases from J, the gap between germline ends came to 6 bases. In germline, CDR1 is SGDLS, CDR2 YYNGEE. CDR3 coding DNA: TGTGCCAGCAGCGTAGCGCCAGATAATTCACCCCTCCACTTT. It is translated as CASSVAPDNSPLHF.

This rearrangement joins TRBV7-8 to TRBJ2-1, with D possibly TRBD2 on 5 matching bases. The V gene's germline CDR1 is SGHVS and CDR2 FQNEAQ. Trimming removed 5 bases from V and 1 base from J, with 12 bases in between. CDR3 size: 15 residues. The DNA of the CDR3 is TGTGCCAGCAGCCCTAAAGCGGCTTCCTACAATGAGCAGTTCTTC. This encodes CASSPKAASYNEQFF.

The chain couples TRBV20-1 to TRBJ2-5, with D possibly TRBD2 on 5 matching bases. Looked up from germline, CDR1 is DFQATT and CDR2 is SNEGSKA (reference sequence). The length of the CDR3 is 11 residues. With 7 bases removed from V and 3 bases from J, the gap between germline ends came to 9 bases. CDR3 amino acids: CSVEAKETQYF. The CDR3 DNA reads TGCAGTGTGGAGGCGAAAGAGACCCAGTACTTC.

This clone was found once. This chain joins TRBV6-5 and TRBJ1-3; D gene uncertain. The V and J ends lost 7 bases and 0 bases respectively, with 10 bases between them. This CDR3 has 14 residues. Germline values: CDR1 MNHEY, CDR2 SVGAGI. The CDR3 DNA reads TGTGCCAGCATGCGGGCTATCTCTGGAAACACCATATATTTT. Its translation: CASMRAISGNTIYF.

The CDR3 loop is CASSMTDMNTEAFF. The CDR3 region has the DNA TGTGCCAGCAGCATGACAGACATGAACACTGAAGCTTTCTTT. This chain joins TRBV3-1 (or the pseudogene TRBV3-2) and TRBJ1-1; the D gene is possibly TRBD1 (5 bases). From germline, CDR1 is LGHDT and CDR2 YNNKEL (reference sequence). The CDR3 contains 14 residues. V was cut by 5 bases and J by 0 bases, with 10 bases left in between.

For this clone: The same CDR3 also results from other DNA sequences found in this sample. This rearrangement joins TRBV12-3 or TRBV12-4 to TRBJ1-1; D gene unclear. There are 13 residues in the CDR3. Trimming took off 2 bases at V and 1 base at J, with 5 bases between the two ends. The CDR3 nucleotides are TGTGCCAGCAGTTTAACGGGGAACACTGAAGCTTTCTTT. Protein: CASSLTGNTEAFF.

Here the CDR3 reads CASSLSWDGLYGYTF. In DNA, the CDR3 is TGTGCCAGCAGTTTATCTTGGGACGGACTCTATGGCTACACCTTC. The chain joins TRBV27 to TRBJ1-2; perhaps TRBD1 as D (5 bases). This CDR3 contains 15 residues. V dropped 0 bases and J dropped 4 bases, with 12 bases sitting between them. CDR1 and CDR2 (germline): MNHEY, SMNVEV (reference sequence).

CDR3 nucleotide sequence: TGCGCCAGCAACGCCGGGACGGGTAGCACAGATACGCAGTATTTT. Its protein product is CASNAGTGSTDTQYF. This rearrangement joins TRBV10-2 to TRBJ2-3; perhaps D is TRBD1 or TRBD2 (5 bases each). The V gene's germline CDR1 is WSHSY and CDR2 SAAADI. The CDR3 loop spans 15 amino acids. V was shortened by 7 bases and J by 0 bases, with 14 bases between the two germline ends.

This chain links TRBV6-1 with TRBJ1-6; tentatively, D is TRBD1 (5 bases). Germline V gives CDR1 MNHNS, CDR2 SASEGT. V lost 1 base and J lost 7, with 11 bases in between. This CDR3 is built from 15 residues. The CDR3 loop is CASSEDEGSNSPLHF. The DNA for the CDR3 is TGTGCCAGCAGTGAAGACGAGGGGTCCAATTCACCCCTCCACTTT.

This clone was counted many times. The rearrangement uses TRBV5-1 and TRBJ2-7; no definite D call. Germline V lookup: CDR1 SGHRS, CDR2 YFSETQ. The CDR3 is 14 amino acids. Trimming cost V 4 bases and J 0 bases, with 11 bases left between them. The CDR3 loop reads CASSPDAASYEQYF. Written as DNA, the CDR3 is TGCGCCAGCAGCCCGGACGCCGCCTCCTACGAGCAGTACTTC.

This chain uses TRBV13 with TRBJ1-1; possible D gene TRBD1, 6 bases. This CDR3 is 13 amino acids long. V was trimmed by 4 bases and J by 4 bases, leaving 10 bases between them. CDR1 is PRHDT and CDR2 is FYEKMQ in the germline V gene (reference sequence). This CDR3 reads CASSSSGATEAFF. The CDR3, as DNA: TGTGCCAGCAGCTCCTCAGGGGCCACTGAAGCTTTCTTT.

This clone was detected only once. This chain joins TRBV5-5 and TRBJ1-2; a possible D gene is TRBD1 (6 bases). This CDR3 is built from 13 residues. The V gene's germline CDR1 is SGHKS and CDR2 YYEKEE (reference sequence). V lost 4 bases, J lost 3 bases, and 10 bases lay in between. The CDR3 reads CASSPKGDYGYTF. The DNA for the CDR3 is TGTGCCAGCAGCCCGAAGGGGGACTATGGCTACACCTTC.

This clone has only one observation. V usage is TRBV7-6 and J usage is TRBJ1-2; TRBD1 might be the D (6 bases). Trimming pared 2 bases from V and 8 bases from J, leaving 18 bases between. This CDR3 comprises 15 residues. The germline gives CDR1 SGHVS, CDR2 FNYEAQ. The CDR3 is CASSLSPQGLGGYTF. CDR3 nucleotide sequence: TGTGCCAGCAGCTTATCCCCCCAGGGGCTGGGCGGCTACACCTTC.

The chain combines TRBV11-2 with TRBJ1-3; D is ambiguous. The CDR3 runs 14 residues. Germline assignment: CDR1 SGHAT and CDR2 FQNNGV. V was cut by 3 bases and J by 4 bases, with 10 bases left in between. The CDR3, as DNA: TGTGCCAGCAGCTTTTGGGGTTCCGGAAACACCATATATTTT. It yields the protein CASSFWGSGNTIYF.

This sequence joins TRBV3-1 (or the pseudogene TRBV3-2) and TRBJ1-1, with D tentatively TRBD1 (6 bases). V was shortened by 7 bases and J by 0 bases, with 12 bases between the two germline ends. The CDR3 length is 14 residues. CDR1 and CDR2 from the germline V gene are LGHDT and YNNKEL (reference sequence). This CDR3 is CASTQGHLNTEAFF. DNA of the CDR3: TGTGCCAGCACCCAGGGACATTTGAACACTGAAGCTTTCTTT.

V is TRBV5-1 and J is TRBJ1-6; the match to TRBD1 covers 12 bases. Losses at the gene ends were 4 bases for V and 12 bases for J; bases not matched to a gene: 8. Germline loops: CDR1 SGHRS, CDR2 YFSETQ. CDR3 size: 15 residues. The CDR3 DNA reads TGCGCCAGCAGCACTGGGACAGGGGGCGCAGGACCCCTCCACTTT. It encodes CASSTGTGGAGPLHF.

The J gene is TRBJ1-6, the V gene TRBV27; a possible D gene is TRBD1 (6 bases). The CDR3 is 14 residues long. Between the trimmed V and J ends, which lost 1 base and 10 bases, there was a span of 11 bases. From germline, CDR1 is MNHEY and CDR2 SMNVEV (reference sequence). The CDR3, as DNA: TGTGCCAGCAGTTTATTACAGGGAGAATCACCCCTCCACTTT. Translating it yields CASSLLQGESPLHF.

The chain has TRBV24-1 and TRBJ2-3; either TRBD1 or TRBD2 may supply D (7 bases each). CDR3 length: 18 residues. V lost 3 bases and J 3 bases, leaving 21 bases between the germline ends. Germline-derived CDR1 and CDR2 are KGHDR and SFDVKD. DNA of the CDR3: TGTGCCACCAGTGATCCCTTTAGGGGGCCCGGGGGGACAGATACGCAGTATTTT. Residues: CATSDPFRGPGGTDTQYF.

The chain combines TRBV4-1 with TRBJ2-3; 10 bases agree with TRBD2. The CDR3 is made up of 16 amino acids. The V segment lost 8 bases and the J segment 5 bases; nucleotides outside the gene matches: 13. CDR1 is MGHRA and CDR2 is YSYEKL in the germline V gene. DNA of the CDR3: TGCGCCAGCGGTATAGGACTAGCGGTGAGGGGAGATACGCAGTATTTT. The encoded protein is CASGIGLAVRGDTQYF.

The V and J genes are TRBV19 and TRBJ1-3, with D uncertain. The V and J ends lost 4 bases and 0 bases respectively, with 13 bases between them. The CDR3 contains 16 residues. The V gene's germline CDR1 is LNHDA and CDR2 SQIVND (reference sequence). CDR3 nucleotides: TGTGCCAGTAGTACCGCAGGTCTCCGCTCTGGAAACACCATATATTTT. It yields the protein CASSTAGLRSGNTIYF.